This T cell receptor (beta chain) came from a study of T cells after yellow fever vaccination. As for the study in general: Fractions of low cell number were prepared using SMART-Seq v4 Ultra Low Input. Study-level points and caveats: Only a small proportion of the clonotypes turned up in both the CD4 and the CD8 compartments, likely arising from convergent recombination. Bulk-population clonotypes that are abundant could appear as contaminants in FACS-sorted repertoires.

Template-switching 5'RACE yielded the TCR cDNA; a universal primer site and UMIs were added in the process. TCRdb re-called the 5' RACE reads with MiXCR, one entry per CDR3 protein. This repertoire shows roughly 300,000 distinct CDR3 sequences, roughly 7% found once; its top ten account for about 18%. V gave up 0 bases and J gave up 8 bases, with 20 bases separating them. The CDR3 is 17 residues long. CDR1 and CDR2 (germline): SGHRS, YFSETQ. At least ten counts were recorded for this clonotype. Its target is not known. The chain is built from TRBV5-1 and TRBJ1-4; D uncertain. This receptor was identified in a man aged 18 to 29 who received the YFV17D yellow fever vaccine. The sample was PBMCs, taken roughly 47 days after the first yellow fever vaccination. The CDR3 bases are TGCGCCAGCAGCTTGGGTATCTCGACGGCTCCCGGGGAAAAACTGTTTTTT. Translating it yields CASSLGISTAPGEKLFF. Variable domain in full (rest from reference TRBV5-1 and TRBJ1-4): KAGVTQTPRYLIKTRGQQVTLSCSPISGHRSVSWYQQTPGQGLQFLFEYFSETQRNKGNFPGRFSGRQFSNSRSEMNVSTLELGDSALYLCASSLGISTAPGEKLFFGSGTQLSVL.